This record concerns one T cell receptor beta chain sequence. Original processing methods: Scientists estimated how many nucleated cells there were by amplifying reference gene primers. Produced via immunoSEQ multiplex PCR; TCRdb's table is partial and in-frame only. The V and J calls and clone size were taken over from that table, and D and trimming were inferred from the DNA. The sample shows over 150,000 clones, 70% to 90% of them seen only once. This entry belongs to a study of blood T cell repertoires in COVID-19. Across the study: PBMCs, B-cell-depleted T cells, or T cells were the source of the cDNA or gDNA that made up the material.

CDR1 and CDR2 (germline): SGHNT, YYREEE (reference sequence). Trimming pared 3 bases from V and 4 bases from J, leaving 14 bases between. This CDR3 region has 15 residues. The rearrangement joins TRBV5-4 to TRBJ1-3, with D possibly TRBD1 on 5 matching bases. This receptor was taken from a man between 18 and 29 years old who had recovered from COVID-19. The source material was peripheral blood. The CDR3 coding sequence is TGTGCCAGCAGCTCAACAGGTCTGGGAGGAAACACCATATATTTT. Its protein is CASSSTGLGGNTIYF.